This T cell receptor (beta chain) was recorded in a study of T cell repertoires in cytomegalovirus infection. On the study more broadly: CMV epitopes in the study were HLA-C-restricted (recently identified) and HLA-B-restricted (well studied).

The CDR3 has 11 residues. V dropped 6 bases and J dropped 11 bases, with 12 bases sitting between them. Germline loops: CDR1 SNHLY, CDR2 FYNNEI. TCRdb passed the reads through MiXCR, listing each CDR3 protein once. This table has around 100,000 distinct CDR3 sequences, more than 30% appearing once. Whole-study results and caveats: Using cumulative public TCR beta family frequency, the authors identified those who carried CMV together with the relevant HLA.

With regard to this clonotype: As yet, its antigen is unknown.

V usage is TRBV2 and J usage is TRBJ2-3, with D possibly TRBD1 on 6 matching bases. Sequenced here: CD8+ T cells from cultured PBMCs, sampled from culture after CMV antigen stimulation. The sequence was collected from a human donor in good health (CMV status not recorded). Some clones in this sample may be carry-over from other donors' samples. The CDR3 coding sequence is TGTGCCAGCAGAGACAGGCTTCGGCAGTATTTT. This translates into CASRDRLRQYF.